Below are 24 T cell receptor beta chains sequenced from a single sample in a study of early T cells in non-severe SARS-CoV-2 infection. TCRdb re-called the 5' RACE reads through MiXCR, storing one row per CDR3 protein. Of tens of thousands of distinct CDR3 sequences in the sample, approximately 10% were seen once. The specimen was whole blood, collected at baseline. The receptors here all came from an adult who was a healthcare worker with PCR-confirmed SARS-CoV-2 infection or an uninfected control (not recorded which).

The chain links TRBV21-1 to TRBJ1-3; whether TRBD1, the table's D call, matches the DNA was not checked. TRBV21-1 is termed a pseudogene. The CDR3 contains 17 residues. The CDR3 spells CASSKGALTGYRNTIYF. The CDR3 coding sequence is TGTGCCAGCAGCAAAGGGGCCTTAACAGGGTATCGGAACACCATATATTTT.

The sample holds a few counts of this clonotype. The chain links TRBV15 to TRBJ1-3, with a tentative D call TRBD1 (6 bases). This CDR3 comprises 17 residues. Germline V gives CDR1 LNHNV, CDR2 YYDKDF (reference sequence). The germline V and J ends were trimmed by 0 bases and 4 bases, with 16 bases remaining between them. The CDR3 region is CATSRDGPNREGNTIYF. The CDR3 DNA follows: TGTGCCACCAGCAGAGATGGACCAAACAGGGAAGGAAACACCATATATTTT.

This clonotype was seen many times. This rearrangement joins TRBV6-2 or TRBV6-3 to TRBJ2-7; D may be TRBD1 or TRBD2 (5 bases each). The CDR3 is 16 residues long. V dropped 8 bases and J dropped 3 bases, with 23 bases sitting between them. Germline CDR1 reads MNHEY; CDR2 reads SVGEGT. As DNA, the CDR3 is TGTGCCAGCTCCCCAAGGCCAGGGACGGGGAACTACGAGCAGTACTTC. This encodes CASSPRPGTGNYEQYF.

This rearrangement joins TRBV29-1 to TRBJ1-6, with D unclear. V was cut by 5 bases and J by 0 bases, with 8 bases left in between. The CDR3 runs 14 residues. The germline V gene encodes CDR1 SQVTM and CDR2 ANQGSEA. The CDR3 region is CSVRLGSYNSPLHF. The CDR3 nucleotides are TGCAGCGTTCGCTTGGGCTCCTATAATTCACCCCTCCACTTT.

The chain links TRBV29-1 to TRBJ2-7; the match to TRBD2 covers 7 bases. The V gene end was trimmed by 6 bases and the J gene end by 5 bases; junction bases not matched to a gene: 10. There are 13 residues in the CDR3. CDR1 SQVTM and CDR2 ANQGSEA come from the germline V gene. Here the CDR3 reads CSVRGDGVHEQYF. The CDR3 DNA reads as TGCAGCGTACGGGGGGACGGCGTCCACGAGCAGTACTTC.

The rearrangement joins TRBV29-1 to TRBJ2-5; possible D gene TRBD1, 6 bases. The CDR3 covers 14 residues. Germline V gene sequence: CDR1 SQVTM, CDR2 ANQGSEA. Trimming left V 7 bases short and J 1 base short, with 16 bases between. The DNA for the CDR3 is TGCAGCGGCCGAAGGGGGAGCGGCCAAGAGACCCAGTACTTC. This encodes CSGRRGSGQETQYF. The variable domain in full, completed from reference TRBV29-1 and TRBJ2-5, reads SAVISQKPSRDICQRGTSLTIQCQVDSQVTMMFWYRQQPGQSLTLIATANQGSEATYESGFVIDKFPISRPNLTFSTLTVSNMSPEDSSIYLCSGRRGSGQETQYFGPGTRLLVL.

The chain is built from TRBV12-3 or TRBV12-4 and TRBJ1-4; D is unresolved. The CDR3 has 12 residues. V was trimmed by 5 bases and J by 4 bases, leaving 5 bases between them. The CDR3 nucleotides are TGTGCCAGCAGTCCTCGTAATGAAAAACTGTTTTTT. Encoded protein: CASSPRNEKLFF.

V is TRBV4-3 and J is TRBJ1-2; D may be TRBD1 (6 bases). The CDR3 spans 15 residues. Trimming pared 0 bases from V and 7 bases from J, leaving 15 bases between. Germline V gives CDR1 LGHNA, CDR2 YSLEER. CDR3 in DNA: TGCGCCAGCAGCCAAGAACGGCTGGGGGCGGGTGGCTACACCTTC. Its translation: CASSQERLGAGGYTF.

The rearrangement joins TRBV6-4 to TRBJ2-1; no clear D. V was trimmed by 0 bases and J by 6 bases, leaving 6 bases between them. This CDR3 contains 13 residues. CDR1 and CDR2 (germline): MRHNA, SNTAGT. CDR3 bases: TGTGCCAGCAGTGACTCCGACGCCAATGAGCAGTTCTTC. Residues: CASSDSDANEQFF.

This chain connects TRBV5-1 to TRBJ2-7; possible D gene TRBD1, 5 bases. Germline CDR1 SGHRS, CDR2 YFSETQ. The CDR3 sequence is 12 residues long. V lost 4 bases to trimming and J lost 4 bases, with 9 bases between them. The CDR3 sequence: CASSATDYEQYF. The DNA for the CDR3 is TGCGCCAGCAGCGCGACAGATTACGAGCAGTACTTC.

The rearrangement joins TRBV6-5 to TRBJ1-4, with 7 bases identical to TRBD1. Germline CDR1 is MNHEY and CDR2 is SVGAGI. V trimming: 0 bases; J trimming: 8 bases; junction bases outside the gene matches: 9. The CDR3 spans 16 residues. CDR3 loop: CASSYSGTVLKEKLFF. CDR3 DNA sequence: TGTGCCAGCAGTTACTCGGGGACAGTTCTTAAAGAAAAACTGTTTTTT.

The CDR3 is CASSRGPDSAYEQYF. In DNA, the CDR3 is TGTGCCAGCAGTAGGGGACCCGACAGTGCCTACGAGCAGTACTTC. V gene TRBV27 combines with J gene TRBJ2-7; perhaps D is TRBD1 or TRBD2 (5 bases each). The CDR3 is 15 residues long. Germline CDR1 MNHEY, CDR2 SMNVEV (reference sequence). With 5 bases removed from V and 2 bases from J, the gap between germline ends came to 16 bases.

The table lists this clonotype with a few counts. CDR3 DNA sequence: TGTGCCAGCAGTTCCTACAGGGGGACCACCGGGGAGCTGTTTTTT. Residues: CASSSYRGTTGELFF. J is TRBJ2-2 and V is TRBV12-3 or TRBV12-4; TRBD1 matches at 8 bases. The CDR3 is 15 residues long. V dropped 4 bases and J dropped 4; count of bases not matched to a gene: 5.

The chain couples TRBV2 to TRBJ1-1, with D tentatively TRBD1 (6 bases). V lost 5 bases and J lost 0, with 22 bases in between. Looked up from germline, CDR1 is SNHLY and CDR2 is FYNNEI. The length of the CDR3 is 18 residues. The CDR3 loop is CASSHPLGQGTMNTEAFF. CDR3 nucleotide sequence: TGTGCCAGCAGTCACCCACTGGGGCAGGGGACGATGAACACTGAAGCTTTCTTT. The complete variable domain, with remaining parts taken from reference TRBV2 and TRBJ1-1, reads EPEVTQTPSHQVTQMGQEVILRCVPISNHLYFYWYRQILGQKVEFLVSFYNNEISEKSEIFDDQFSVERPDGSNFTLKIRSTKLEDSAMYFCASSHPLGQGTMNTEAFFGQGTRLTVV.

This sequence joins TRBV20-1 and TRBJ2-1; no definite D call. The V gene's germline CDR1 is DFQATT and CDR2 SNEGSKA (reference sequence). This CDR3 is 11 amino acids long. With 6 bases removed from V and 6 bases from J, the gap between germline ends came to 9 bases. The CDR3 DNA is TGCAGTGCGAGGACGTTCAATGAGCAGTTCTTC. Encoded protein: CSARTFNEQFF.

This clonotype was found many times. This chain connects TRBV30 to TRBJ1-1, with D unresolved. Germline V gene sequence: CDR1 GTSNPN, CDR2 SVGIG (reference sequence). CDR3 length: 11 amino acids. Trimming removed 1 base from V and 8 bases from J, with 8 bases in between. CDR3 bases: TGTGCCTGGAGTGGGGCTTTCGAAGCTTTCTTT. Its protein is CAWSGAFEAFF.

This clonotype was observed at least ten times. CDR3 region: CASSETGSNTGELFF. The CDR3 nucleotides read TGTGCCAGCAGTGAGACAGGTAGCAACACCGGGGAGCTGTTTTTT. This chain joins TRBV6-1 and TRBJ2-2, with D tentatively TRBD1 (6 bases). Trimming stripped 3 bases from V and 2 bases from J, with 10 bases between. The CDR3 is 15 residues long. From germline, CDR1 is MNHNS and CDR2 SASEGT.

This clonotype has just a few counts. The chain carries TRBV7-9 and TRBJ2-3, with 11 bases that match TRBD2. The germline V gene has CDR1 SEHNR and CDR2 FQNEAQ (reference sequence). The CDR3 runs 15 residues. Losses at the gene ends were 5 bases for V and 3 bases for J; bases not matched to a gene: 4. In DNA form, the CDR3 reads TGTGCCAGCAGCGAGGGACTAGCGGCTACAGATACGCAGTATTTT. Amino acids: CASSEGLAATDTQYF.

The rearrangement joins TRBV12-3 or TRBV12-4 to TRBJ1-2; TRBD1 matches 9 bases. This CDR3 is 15 amino acids long. The ends lost 3 bases at V and 6 bases at J; junction bases unmatched: 8. Here the CDR3 reads CASSFFRDRVNGYTF. The CDR3 nucleotides read TGTGCCAGCAGTTTCTTCCGGGACAGGGTTAATGGCTACACCTTC.

This clonotype has only one observation. This rearrangement joins TRBV7-2 to TRBJ2-7; no clear D gene. CDR1 and CDR2 (germline): SGHTA, FQGNSA. Deletions cut 4 bases from V and 11 bases from J, with 15 bases between. The CDR3 has 12 residues. CDR3: CASSSTDGSKYF. CDR3 sequence (DNA): TGTGCCAGCAGCTCCACGGATGGGTCTAAGTACTTC.

There are a few counts of this clonotype. The chain employs TRBV18 and TRBJ1-3; D may be TRBD1 (6 bases). V shed 3 bases and J shed 3 bases, with 18 bases lying between them. The CDR3 consists of 17 residues. CDR1 is KGHSH and CDR2 is LQKENI in the germline V gene. The CDR3 DNA sequence: TGTGCCAGCTCACCGAGGACCCAGGGGCTAGATGGAAACACCATATATTTT. It is translated as CASSPRTQGLDGNTIYF.

This chain uses TRBV7-2 with TRBJ1-1; D unresolved. The V gene's germline CDR1 is SGHTA and CDR2 FQGNSA. The CDR3 runs to 13 residues. The V end lost 4 bases, the J end lost 4 bases, and 10 bases lay between the germline ends. The CDR3 sequence is CASSSRGSTEAFF. CDR3 bases: TGTGCCAGCAGCTCAAGAGGGTCCACTGAAGCTTTCTTT. The full variable domain, its missing parts supplied by reference TRBV7-2 and TRBJ1-1, is GAGVSQSPSNKVTEKGKDVELRCDPISGHTALYWYRQSLGQGLEFLIYFQGNSAPDKSGLPSDRFSAERTGGSVSTLTIQRTQQEDSAVYLCASSSRGSTEAFFGQGTRLTVV.

V usage is TRBV3-2 and J usage is TRBJ1-1; the tabulated D call, TRBD1, remains unverified against the DNA. TRBV3-2 is described as a pseudogene. This CDR3 is 16 amino acids long. CDR3 sequence reads: CASSQAGTGVNTEAFF. Written as DNA, the CDR3 is TGTGCCAGCAGCCAAGCGGGCACAGGGGTGAACACTGAAGCTTTCTTT.

The chain links TRBV10-3 to TRBJ2-1; TRBD2 agrees at 15 bases. The V and J ends lost 6 bases and 15 bases, in that order; junction bases with no gene match: 6. Germline lookup yields CDR1 ENHRY and CDR2 SYGVKD. This CDR3 region has 13 residues. CDR3 in amino acids: CAISGLAGGPRFF. The CDR3, as DNA: TGTGCCATCAGCGGACTAGCGGGGGGGCCCCGGTTCTTC.